Described below is a single T cell receptor beta chain sequence and its context. Its specificity is unknown. The data are from a study of radiation and T cells in renal cell carcinoma. General study points: Dominant CDR3 motifs occupied more repertoire in irradiated than control tumors.

Profiled with immunoSEQ multiplex PCR; TCRdb holds only in-frame clones, not every one. The sample holds some 14,000 clones, 50% to 60% seen once. Specified treatment: treatment-naive control, cytoreductive nephrectomy. The tumor was a clear cell renal cell carcinoma. V shed 3 bases and J 1 base; nucleotides not matched to a gene: 8. This CDR3 has 18 residues. The germline gives CDR1 SGDLS, CDR2 YYNGEE. The sample was tumor tissue, taken from a patient whose treatment was nephrectomy without radiotherapy. The TCR originated in a man between 50 and 59 years old with renal cell carcinoma. V and J are TRBV9 and TRBJ2-2, with 11 bases that match TRBD2. The CDR3 DNA reads TGTGCCAGCAGCGCCCCCGGGACTAGCGGAGGGAACACCGGGGAGCTGTTTTTT. This codes for CASSAPGTSGGNTGELFF.